Below, 16 T cell receptor beta chains from the same sample are listed, as sequenced in a study of OX40 agonist ivuxolimab in advanced cancers. TCRdb's table, derived via immunoSEQ multiplex PCR, lists solely in-frame clones and lacks some. The repertoire holds around 56,000 clones, with around 81% as singletons. The material sequenced was CD4+ or CD8+ T cells sorted from blood, taken in a trial of the OX40 agonist ivuxolimab. The receptors were sampled from an adult with an advanced solid tumor such as melanoma, head and neck, liver or kidney cancer.

J is TRBJ1-6 and V is TRBV27; 10 nucleotides match TRBD1. The CDR3 runs to 16 residues. The V and J ends lost 1 base and 6 bases, in that order; junction bases with no gene match: 3. CDR1 is MNHEY, CDR2 SMNVEV, per germline (reference sequence). CDR3: CASSLFGQGVNSPLHF. CDR3 in DNA: TGTGCCAGCAGTTTATTCGGACAGGGGGTTAATTCACCCCTCCACTTT.

The chain combines TRBV18 with TRBJ2-1; 12 bases are a match to TRBD1. The CDR3 totals 14 residues. V gave up 3 bases and J gave up 10 bases; unmatched junction bases: 4. CDR1 KGHSH and CDR2 LQKENI come from the germline V gene. This chain's CDR3 is CASSPGQGANEQFF. The CDR3 DNA is TGTGCCAGCTCACCGGGACAGGGGGCGAACGAGCAGTTCTTC. Full variable domain (rest looked up from reference TRBV18 and TRBJ2-1): NAGVMQNPRHLVRRRGQEARLRCSPMKGHSHVYWYRQLPEEGLKFMVYLQKENIIDESGMPKERFSAEFPKEGPSILRIQQVVRGDSAAYFCASSPGQGANEQFFGPGTRLTVL.

V gene TRBV29-1 combines with J gene TRBJ2-1, with TRBD1 matching over 8 bases. CDR1 and CDR2 from the germline V gene are SQVTM and ANQGSEA. V trimming: 6 bases; J trimming: 5 bases; junction bases outside the gene matches: 3. The CDR3 is 12 residues long. The CDR3 DNA follows: TGCAGCGTCGGACAGGGAGACAATGAGCAGTTCTTC. Its translation: CSVGQGDNEQFF.

V usage is TRBV6-1 and J usage is TRBJ1-2; no clear D gene. The CDR3 is 13 residues long. The V gene's germline CDR1 is MNHNS and CDR2 SASEGT. Trimming stripped 6 bases from V and 0 bases from J, with 8 bases between. The CDR3 loop reads CASRGGANYGYTF. DNA for the CDR3: TGTGCCAGCAGGGGCGGCGCTAACTATGGCTACACCTTC.

The J gene is TRBJ2-2, the V gene TRBV4-1; D possibly corresponds to TRBD1 (5 bases). The CDR3 loop spans 15 amino acids. Trimming stripped 3 bases from V and 6 bases from J, with 14 bases between. CDR1 MGHRA and CDR2 YSYEKL come from the germline V gene. The CDR3 loop reads CASSHFSGPAGELFF. The DNA for the CDR3 is TGCGCCAGCAGCCATTTCTCAGGGCCCGCCGGGGAGCTGTTTTTT.

This clone was found a few times. The chain joins TRBV19 to TRBJ2-7, with no clear D. V was pared by 6 bases and J by 6 bases, with 21 bases between. The CDR3 is made up of 15 amino acids. CDR1 is LNHDA, CDR2 SQIVND, per germline (reference sequence). CDR3 DNA: TGTGCCAGTAGCAAACGGTACGCAAGATCCGGCGAGCAGTACTTC. Residues: CASSKRYARSGEQYF.

This chain connects TRBV18 to TRBJ2-1; no definite D call. CDR1 is KGHSH, CDR2 LQKENI, per germline. The CDR3 is 14 residues long. V was clipped by 0 bases and J by 7 bases, with 10 bases between them. Here the CDR3 DNA reads TGTGCCAGCTCACCACCGGTAGTGCAAAATGAGCAGTTCTTC. Translation: CASSPPVVQNEQFF. Complete variable domain (other parts from reference TRBV18 and TRBJ2-1): NAGVMQNPRHLVRRRGQEARLRCSPMKGHSHVYWYRQLPEEGLKFMVYLQKENIIDESGMPKERFSAEFPKEGPSILRIQQVVRGDSAAYFCASSPPVVQNEQFFGPGTRLTVL.

The chain has TRBV6-5 and TRBJ1-2; D gene unclear. Deletions cut 8 bases from V and 6 bases from J, with 13 bases between. There are 12 residues in the CDR3. CDR1 is MNHEY and CDR2 is SVGAGI in the germline V gene. The CDR3 region is CASGGSRDGYTF. CDR3 in DNA: TGTGCCAGCGGAGGCAGCCGGGATGGCTACACCTTC.

The chain is built from TRBV30 and TRBJ1-2; tentative D call: TRBD1 (6 bases). Trimming took off 2 bases at V and 7 bases at J, with 17 bases between the two ends. This CDR3 spans 14 amino acids. The germline gives CDR1 GTSNPN, CDR2 SVGIG (reference sequence). As DNA, the CDR3 is TGTGCCTGGAGTCAACCGGGGGGGGCGCTTGGCTACACCTTC. Its translation is CAWSQPGGALGYTF.

This chain uses TRBV4-1 with TRBJ1-3, with TRBD1 as a possible D gene (5 bases). CDR1 and CDR2 from the germline V gene are MGHRA and YSYEKL. CDR3 length equals 15 residues. V gave up 0 bases and J gave up 4 bases, with 10 bases separating them. The CDR3, as DNA: TGCGCCAGCAGCCAAGAGGACACGCTCGGAAACACCATATATTTT. The encoded protein is CASSQEDTLGNTIYF.

The chain has TRBV7-2 and TRBJ1-2; possible D gene TRBD1, 5 bases. Germline CDR1 and CDR2: SGHTA and FQGNSA. The CDR3 length is 15 residues. Between the trimmed V and J ends, which lost 5 bases and 0 bases, there was a span of 13 bases. This CDR3 is CASSRPGRTNYGYTF. The CDR3 bases are TGTGCCAGCAGCCGTCCGGGACGGACTAACTATGGCTACACCTTC.

This clone was seen only once. The chain couples TRBV27 to TRBJ1-3; no firm D call. The CDR3 covers 14 residues. V lost 2 bases and J lost 1, with 6 bases in between. Germline V gene sequence: CDR1 MNHEY, CDR2 SMNVEV (reference sequence). This chain's CDR3 is CASSLGPSGNTIYF. Written as DNA, the CDR3 is TGTGCCAGCAGTTTAGGCCCATCTGGAAACACCATATATTTT.

This chain's CDR3 is CASRWGSNQPQHF. The CDR3 DNA sequence: TGTGCCAGCAGGTGGGGTAGCAATCAGCCCCAGCATTTT. The chain is built from TRBV7-3 and TRBJ1-5; D is ambiguous. V lost 6 bases and J 0 bases, leaving 6 bases between the germline ends. This CDR3 comprises 13 residues. Germline V gene sequence: CDR1 SGHTA, CDR2 FQGTGA.

This clone was counted a few times. The chain is built from TRBV10-2 and TRBJ2-1; 7 nucleotides agree with TRBD2. Germline V lookup: CDR1 WSHSY, CDR2 SAAADI. V lost 6 bases, J lost 0 bases, and 8 bases stayed unmatched. The CDR3 covers 16 residues. The CDR3 DNA follows: TGCGCCAGCAGCTACGAGCGGGATCGCTCCTACAATGAGCAGTTCTTC. It translates to CASSYERDRSYNEQFF.

This clone was recorded only once. This chain joins TRBV5-1 and TRBJ1-6; D is unclear. Germline-derived CDR1 and CDR2 are SGHRS and YFSETQ. The CDR3 is 20 amino acids. The V end lost 0 bases, the J end lost 0 bases, and 19 bases lay between the germline ends. The chain's CDR3 is CASSLAAQGRLSSYNSPLHF. The CDR3 nucleotides are TGCGCCAGCAGCTTGGCGGCTCAAGGCCGCCTGAGCTCCTATAATTCACCCCTCCACTTT.

The CDR3 DNA is TGCGCCAGCAGCTGGATTGGGACTAATGAAAAACTGTTTTTT. Its protein product is CASSWIGTNEKLFF. This sequence joins TRBV5-1 and TRBJ1-4; D gene uncertain. Germline CDR1 SGHRS, CDR2 YFSETQ. The V and J ends lost 3 bases and 2 bases respectively, with 8 bases between them. The CDR3 length is 14 residues. Combining the CDR3 with reference TRBV5-1 and TRBJ1-4 gives the whole variable domain KAGVTQTPRYLIKTRGQQVTLSCSPISGHRSVSWYQQTPGQGLQFLFEYFSETQRNKGNFPGRFSGRQFSNSRSEMNVSTLELGDSALYLCASSWIGTNEKLFFGSGTQLSVL.